The text below deals with one TCR beta chain. Its target is unknown. This sample is part of a study of T cells in localized non-small cell lung cancer. CDR3 size: 13 residues. Germline loops: CDR1 SGHRS, CDR2 YFSETQ. Trimming pared 2 bases from V and 0 bases from J, leaving 6 bases between. Profiled with immunoSEQ multiplex PCR; TCRdb holds only in-frame clones, not every one. Here the sample spans more than 15,000 clones, 80% to 90% being singletons. General observations from the study: Elevated blood T cell density was associated with longer overall survival.

Sequencing used peripheral blood, obtained before any cancer treatment. This sequence was found in a male donor at least 60 years old with stage III lung adenocarcinoma. The chain employs TRBV5-1 and TRBJ2-7; D not resolved. This chain's CDR3 is CASSFGLSYEQYF. The CDR3 nucleotides read TGCGCCAGCAGCTTCGGTCTCTCCTACGAGCAGTACTTC.